The TCR beta chain described here comes from a study of blood T cell repertoires in COVID-19. Overall study: From the United States, Italy and Spain came samples of acute and convalescent COVID-19. PBMCs, B-cell-depleted T cells, or T cells provided the cDNA or gDNA that made up the material.

The data were produced by immunoSEQ multiplex PCR, yet TCRdb's version contains in-frame clones alone and is incomplete. The repertoire has roughly 14,000 clones, around 92% of them found once; the top ten carry 6.5% to 8%. The CDR3 extends over 12 amino acids. Trimming left V 4 bases short and J 5 bases short, with 8 bases between. CDR1 is SQVTM, CDR2 ANQGSEA, per germline. The sample taken for sequencing was peripheral blood. The sequence was collected from a human donor with active COVID-19. The donor label of this sample is uncertain. V is TRBV29-1 and J is TRBJ2-2; D is undetermined. CDR3 in DNA: TGCAGCGTTGCCCGCAGGACCGGGGAGCTGTTTTTT. It encodes CSVARRTGELFF.